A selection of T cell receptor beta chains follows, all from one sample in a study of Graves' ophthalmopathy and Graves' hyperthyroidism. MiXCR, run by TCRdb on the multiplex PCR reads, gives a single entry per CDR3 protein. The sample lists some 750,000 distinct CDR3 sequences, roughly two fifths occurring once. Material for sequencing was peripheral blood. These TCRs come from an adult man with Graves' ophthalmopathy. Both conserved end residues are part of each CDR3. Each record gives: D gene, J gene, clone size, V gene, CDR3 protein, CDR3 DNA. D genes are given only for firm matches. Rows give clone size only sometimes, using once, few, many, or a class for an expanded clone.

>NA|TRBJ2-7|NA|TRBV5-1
CASSPGTREQYF
TGCGCCAGCAGCCCGGGGACTCGGGAGCAGTACTTC
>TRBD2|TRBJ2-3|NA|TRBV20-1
CSAPSGGEGEQYF
TGCAGTGCTCCTAGCGGGGGGGAAGGTGAGCAGTATTTT
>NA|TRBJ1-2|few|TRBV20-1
CSARDVRKGYGYTF
TGCAGTGCTAGAGACGTAAGGAAGGGCTATGGCTACACCTTC
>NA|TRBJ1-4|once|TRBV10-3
CATRTNTAVSNEKLFF
TGTGCCACCAGAACCAACACGGCGGTCAGTAATGAAAAACTGTTTTTT
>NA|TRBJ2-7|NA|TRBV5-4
CASSLMQSSYEQYF
TGTGCCAGCAGCTTGATGCAAAGCTCCTACGAGCAGTACTTC
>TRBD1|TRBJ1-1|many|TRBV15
CATSRDLGTGRGGTEAFF
TGTGCCACCAGCAGAGATCTCGGGACAGGCCGAGGAGGGACTGAAGCTTTCTTT
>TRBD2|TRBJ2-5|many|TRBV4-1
CASSQGSGRAETQYF
TGCGCCAGCAGCCAAGGTAGCGGGAGGGCCGAGACCCAGTACTTC
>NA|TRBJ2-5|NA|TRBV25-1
CASATLSGRETQYF
TGTGCCAGCGCCACTTTAAGCGGCCGGGAGACCCAGTACTTC
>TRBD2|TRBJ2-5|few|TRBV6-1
CASRLGTSGIQETQYF
TGTGCCAGCAGGCTCGGGACTAGCGGCATCCAAGAGACCCAGTACTTT
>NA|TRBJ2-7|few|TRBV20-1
CSTIPIREARYEQYF
TGCAGTACTATTCCCATAAGGGAGGCTAGGTACGAGCAGTACTTC
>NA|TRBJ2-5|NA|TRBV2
CASTGAPRETQYF
TGTGCCAGCACGGGGGCGCCTAGAGAGACCCAGTACTTC
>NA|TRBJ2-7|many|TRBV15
CATSRTVAGEQYF
TGTGCCACCAGCAGAACCGTAGCAGGCGAGCAGTACTTC
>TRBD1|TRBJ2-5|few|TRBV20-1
CSATPLGQGAGETQYF
TGCAGTGCTACCCCCTTGGGGCAGGGGGCGGGAGAGACCCAGTACTTC